In its sample, the clone carrying this T cell receptor (beta chain) was seen many times. Its antigen is not known. Germline V CDR1 and CDR2: SGHDT, YYEEEE. V was trimmed by 4 bases and J by 5 bases, leaving 9 bases between them. The CDR3 length is 12 residues. These data belong to a study of CD8+CD57+ T cells in acquired aplastic anemia. The study's findings and limits: Overlapping CD8+ CDR3 repertoires of patients and controls contained some 27 shared sequences.

TCR beta VDJ and CDR3 were profiled, and genomic DNA was the template. TCRdb recomputed calls from the reads with MiXCR, one row per CDR3 protein. The top ten clones hold roughly 2.9% of a sample with approximately 160,000 distinct CDR3 sequences, around half of them seen once. Sequencing involved patients with CD8+CD57+ cell expansion previously shown by flow cytometry. All participating patients were living with severe acquired aplastic anemia. Patients had not yet gotten any therapy when their blood was taken for sampling. The receptor's source is a human donor with aplastic anemia. The sequenced sample consisted of sorted CD4+, CD8+, or CD8+CD57+ T cells (not recorded which) from PBMCs. The chain has TRBV5-6 and TRBJ2-5; tentatively, D is TRBD1 or TRBD2 (5 bases each). In DNA, the CDR3 is TGTGCCAGCAGCCCCGGGGCCGAGACCCAGTACTTC. Protein sequence: CASSPGAETQYF.